Listed below are T cell receptor beta chains from one sample, sequenced in a study of blood T cell repertoires in COVID-19. The table came from immunoSEQ multiplex PCR; TCRdb's copy has only in-frame clones and leaves some out. The sample consists of more than 300,000 clones, around 84% of them appearing once. The specimen was PBMCs or T cells enriched from blood (not recorded which). The origin of the receptors is a woman aged 18 to 35 who had recovered from COVID-19. The CDR3 runs from the conserved cysteine through the conserved F or W. A D gene is named only where the DNA matches it firmly. Some rows mark clone size as missing; the rest say once, few, many or name a class of expanded clone.

.,TRBJ1-1,TRBV19,few,TGTGCCAGTAGTACCCCCGACAGGACCCATGAAGCTTTCTTT,CASSTPDRTHEAFF
.,TRBJ1-2,TRBV19,few,TGTGCCAGTAGCTTTGACAGCTATGGCTACACCTTC,CASSFDSYGYTF
TRBD1,TRBJ1-3,TRBV9,.,TGTGCCAGCAGCGCCCCTCAGGGGGTAGGGGGAAACACCATATATTTT,CASSAPQGVGGNTIYF
.,TRBJ1-6,TRBV2,.,TGTGCCACACAGGTTACCTCCTATAATTCACCCCTCCACTTT,CATQVTSYNSPLHF
TRBD1,TRBJ1-3,TRBV4-2,.,TGTGCCAGCACCCAGGGCCGGGACAGCTCTGGAAACACCATATATTTT,CASTQGRDSSGNTIYF
.,TRBJ1-1,TRBV13,.,TGTGCCAGCAGCTCAAGACAGGCGGTCACTGAAGCTTTCTTT,CASSSRQAVTEAFF
.,TRBJ1-2,TRBV2,.,TGTGCCAGCAGCTTCACAGGGTGGAACTATGGCTACACCTTC,CASSFTGWNYGYTF
TRBD1,TRBJ2-7,TRBV30,.,TGTGCCTGGAGGGGACAGGGAGATTACGAGCAGTACTTC,CAWRGQGDYEQYF
TRBD1,TRBJ2-7,TRBV11-2,.,TGTGCCAGCAGCACCACAGGGGTCGAGCAGTACTTC,CASSTTGVEQYF
TRBD2,TRBJ2-1,TRBV28,.,TGTGCCAGCAGTACCCGGACTAGCGGGGACAATGAGCAGTTCTTC,CASSTRTSGDNEQFF
.,TRBJ1-2,TRBV15,.,TGTGCCACCAGCAGAGATATAACAGGGAAAAACTATGGCTACACCTTC,CATSRDITGKNYGYTF
.,TRBJ1-5,TRBV7-6,.,TGTGCCAGCAGCCCGAGCCAGGGGCTGGGAACCCAGCATTTT,CASSPSQGLGTQHF
TRBD1,TRBJ1-5,TRBV29-1,.,TGCAGCGTTGGCCAGGGGGCCGGAGGCAATCAGCCCCAGCATTTT,CSVGQGAGGNQPQHF
.,TRBJ1-4,TRBV4-1,.,TGCGCCAGCAGCCAAGATCGGGGGAGGAGGCGGGAAAAACTGTTTTTT,CASSQDRGRRREKLFF
TRBD1,TRBJ1-2,TRBV13,.,TGTGCCAGCAGCCCAACACCGTCAGGGACAGGGGGCGCAGGTGGCTACACCTTC,CASSPTPSGTGGAGGYTF
.,TRBJ2-1,TRBV11-2,.,TGTGCCAGCAGCGAAAGAGGGTTTAGTGCACGGTTCTTC,CASSERGFSARFF